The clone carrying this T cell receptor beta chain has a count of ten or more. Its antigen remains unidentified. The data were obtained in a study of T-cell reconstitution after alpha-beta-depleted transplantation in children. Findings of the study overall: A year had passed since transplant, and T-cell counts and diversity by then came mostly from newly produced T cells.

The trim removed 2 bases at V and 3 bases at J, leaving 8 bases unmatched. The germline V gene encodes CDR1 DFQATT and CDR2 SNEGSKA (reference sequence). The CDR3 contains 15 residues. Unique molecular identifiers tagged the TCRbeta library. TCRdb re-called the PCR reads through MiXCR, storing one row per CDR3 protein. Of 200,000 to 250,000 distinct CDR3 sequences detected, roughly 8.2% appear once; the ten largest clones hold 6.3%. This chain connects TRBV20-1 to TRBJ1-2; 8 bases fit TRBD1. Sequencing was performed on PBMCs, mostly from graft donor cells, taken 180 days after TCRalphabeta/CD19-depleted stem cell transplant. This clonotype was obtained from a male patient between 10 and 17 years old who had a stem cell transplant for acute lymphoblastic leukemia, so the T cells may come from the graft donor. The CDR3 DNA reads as TGCAGTGCTAGACCCTCCGGACAGGGAGACTATGGCTACACCTTC. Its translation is CSARPSGQGDYGYTF.